This T cell receptor beta chain emerged from a study of neoadjuvant nivolumab and ipilimumab in lung cancer. As for the study in general: Patients got nivolumab 3 mg/kg on days 1, 15 and 29; combination added ipilimumab 1 mg/kg day 1.

CDR1 is SGHKS, CDR2 YYEKEE, per germline (reference sequence). This CDR3 is built from 15 residues. Trimming removed 2 bases from V and 5 bases from J; junction bases left unmatched: 8. TCRdb's copy holds only in-frame clones and misses some; the assay was immunoSEQ multiplex PCR. The table lists about 13,000 clones, nearly 70% of them singletons, with 25% in the top ten. As for this clone: Antigen specificity is unknown.

General study results and limits: Only a small number of samples underwent TCR sequencing. Higher pretherapy blood TCR richness went with higher resected-tumor richness.

The receptor comes from an adult with non-small cell lung cancer. The material sequenced was peripheral blood, taken after neoadjuvant nivolumab, alone or with ipilimumab, at or shortly before surgery. The chain uses TRBV5-5 and TRBJ2-7; 9 nucleotides agree with TRBD1. As DNA, the CDR3 is TGTGCCAGCAGCTTAACCGTACAGGGGGCGGACGAGCAGTACTTC. This sequence encodes CASSLTVQGADEQYF.